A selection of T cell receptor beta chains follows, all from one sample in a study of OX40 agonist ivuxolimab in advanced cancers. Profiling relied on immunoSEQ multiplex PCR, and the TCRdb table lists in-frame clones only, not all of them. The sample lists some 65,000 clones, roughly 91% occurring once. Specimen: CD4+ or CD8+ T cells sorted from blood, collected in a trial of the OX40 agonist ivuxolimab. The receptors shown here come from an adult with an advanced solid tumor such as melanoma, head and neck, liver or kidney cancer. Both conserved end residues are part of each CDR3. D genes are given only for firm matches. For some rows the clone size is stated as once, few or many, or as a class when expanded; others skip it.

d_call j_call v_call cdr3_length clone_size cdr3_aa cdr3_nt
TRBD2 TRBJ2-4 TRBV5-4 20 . CASSLLAGGSGPLAKNIQYF TGTGCCAGCAGCTTGTTAGCGGGGGGTAGCGGGCCCCTAGCCAAAAACATTCAGTACTTC
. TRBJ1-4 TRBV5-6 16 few CASSFGRAPTNEKLFF TGTGCCAGCAGCTTTGGCCGAGCCCCAACTAATGAAAAACTGTTTTTT
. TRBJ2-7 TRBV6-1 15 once CASSEAGVSSYEQYF TGTGCCAGCAGTGAGGCAGGGGTTAGCTCCTACGAGCAGTACTTC
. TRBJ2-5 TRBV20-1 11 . CSANGRETQYF TGCAGTGCTAACGGGCGGGAGACCCAGTACTTC
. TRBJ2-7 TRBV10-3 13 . CATRSDSQYEQYF TGTGCCACCCGGTCGGACAGCCAGTACGAGCAGTACTTC
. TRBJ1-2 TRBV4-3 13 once CASSPGVSDGYTF TGCGCCAGCAGTCCCGGGGTTTCGGATGGCTACACCTTC
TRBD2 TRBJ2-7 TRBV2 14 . CASSDGGGAYEQYF TGTGCCAGCAGTGATGGCGGGGGAGCTTACGAGCAGTACTTC
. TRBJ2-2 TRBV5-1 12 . CASSGNTGELFF TGCGCCAGCAGCGGAAACACCGGGGAGCTGTTTTTT
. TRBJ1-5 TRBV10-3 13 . CAISGQSNQPQHF TGTGCCATCAGTGGACAAAGCAATCAGCCCCAGCATTTT
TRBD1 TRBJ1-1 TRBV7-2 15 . CASSPRQGKNTEAFF TGTGCCAGCAGCCCGAGACAGGGAAAGAACACTGAAGCTTTCTTT
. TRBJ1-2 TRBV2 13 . CASSERRDYGYTF TGTGCCAGCAGTGAACGGCGGGACTATGGCTACACCTTC
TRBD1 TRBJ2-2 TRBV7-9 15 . CASSLANRGTGELFF TGTGCCAGCAGCTTAGCTAACAGGGGAACCGGGGAGCTGTTTTTT
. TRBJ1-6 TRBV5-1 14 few CASSLEGDNSPLHF TGCGCCAGCAGCTTGGAGGGAGACAATTCACCCCTCCACTTT
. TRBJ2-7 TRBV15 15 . CATSRDGAIPYEQYF TGTGCCACCAGCAGAGATGGGGCGATTCCCTACGAGCAGTACTTC
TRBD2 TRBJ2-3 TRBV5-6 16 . CASSLVLTGGPNTQYF TGTGCCAGCAGCTTGGTACTAACGGGGGGGCCGAATACGCAGTATTTT
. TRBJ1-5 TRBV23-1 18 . CASSQSLMDGPLSEPQHF TGCGCCAGCAGTCAATCCCTCATGGACGGACCATTATCCGAGCCCCAGCATTTT
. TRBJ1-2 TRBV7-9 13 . CASSLAWADGYTF TGTGCCAGCAGCTTAGCGTGGGCGGACGGCTACACCTTC
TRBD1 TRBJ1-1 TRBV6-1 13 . CASSATGGNEAFF TGTGCCAGCAGCGCTACAGGGGGCAATGAAGCTTTCTTT
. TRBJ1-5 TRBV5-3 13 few CASIKQDTQPQHF TGTGCCAGCATAAAACAGGATACCCAGCCCCAGCATTTT
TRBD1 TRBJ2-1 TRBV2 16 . CASKIQGLGSYNEQFF TGTGCCAGCAAGATACAGGGGCTCGGTTCCTACAATGAGCAGTTCTTC
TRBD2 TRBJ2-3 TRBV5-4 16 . CASSLAAGGNTDTQYF TGTGCCAGCAGCTTGGCAGCGGGGGGAAACACAGATACGCAGTATTTT
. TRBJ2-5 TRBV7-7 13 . CASSLETAETQYF TGTGCTAGCAGCTTAGAGACAGCCGAGACCCAGTACTTC
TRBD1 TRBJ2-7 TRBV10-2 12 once CASKGAQYEQYF TGCGCCAGCAAGGGGGCTCAGTACGAGCAGTACTTC
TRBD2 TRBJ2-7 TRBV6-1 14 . CAGSGDILTYEQYF TGTGCCGGCAGCGGGGATATATTAACCTACGAGCAGTACTTC
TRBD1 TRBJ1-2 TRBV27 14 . CASRPTGGNYGYTF TGTGCCAGCAGACCGACAGGGGGTAACTATGGCTACACCTTC
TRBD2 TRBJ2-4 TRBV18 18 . CASSPPSGGANAKNIQYF TGTGCCAGCTCACCACCTAGCGGGGGGGCCAACGCCAAAAACATTCAGTACTTC
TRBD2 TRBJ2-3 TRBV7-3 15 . CASSHAPGGADTQYF TGTGCCAGCAGTCACGCCCCCGGGGGGGCAGATACGCAGTATTTT
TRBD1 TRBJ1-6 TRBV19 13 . CASSQGEASPLHF TGTGCCAGTAGTCAGGGGGAAGCTTCACCCCTCCACTTT
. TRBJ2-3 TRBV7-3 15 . CASSLTGLFTDTQYF TGTGCCAGCAGCTTAACGGGACTTTTCACAGATACGCAGTATTTT
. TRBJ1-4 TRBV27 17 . CASSLEGRARVNEKLFF TGTGCCAGCAGTTTGGAGGGCCGGGCCAGGGTGAATGAAAAACTGTTTTTT
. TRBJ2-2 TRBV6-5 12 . CASSQQDRRMFF TGTGCCAGCAGTCAACAGGACAGAAGGATGTTTTTT
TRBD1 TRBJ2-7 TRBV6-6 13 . CASTLDRATEQYF TGTGCCAGCACCCTAGACAGGGCGACCGAGCAGTACTTC
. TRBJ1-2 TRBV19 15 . CASNPGGGLDYGYTF TGTGCCAGTAACCCCGGTGGGGGGCTTGACTATGGCTACACCTTC
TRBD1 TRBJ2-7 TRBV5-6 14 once CASSLTGGGHEQYF TGTGCCAGCAGCCTGACAGGGGGCGGCCACGAGCAGTACTTC
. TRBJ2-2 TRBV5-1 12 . CASSLGPEALFF TGCGCCAGCAGCTTGGGCCCCGAGGCGCTGTTTTTT
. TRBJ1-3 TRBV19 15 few CASSIAEGAGNTIYF TGTGCCAGTAGTATCGCTGAAGGAGCTGGAAACACCATATATTTT
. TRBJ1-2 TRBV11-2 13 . CASSPRDNYGYTF TGTGCCAGCAGCCCGAGGGACAACTATGGCTACACCTTC
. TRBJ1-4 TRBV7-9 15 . CASSRKGPTNEKLFF TGTGCCAGCAGCCGTAAGGGACCCACTAATGAAAAACTGTTTTTT
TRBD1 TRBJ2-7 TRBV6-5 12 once CASSSTGTGLGF TGTGCCAGCAGCTCCACCGGGACAGGGCTGGGCTTC
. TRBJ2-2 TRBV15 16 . CATTKGRATNTGELFF TGTGCCACCACCAAGGGTAGGGCCACGAACACCGGGGAGCTGTTTTTT
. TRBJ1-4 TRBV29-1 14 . CSVEGTTENEKLFF TGCAGCGTTGAAGGGACAACGGAAAATGAAAAACTGTTTTTT
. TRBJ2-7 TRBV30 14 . CAWTPSPGSYEQYF TGTGCCTGGACCCCTTCTCCAGGGTCCTACGAGCAGTACTTC
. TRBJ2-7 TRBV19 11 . CASSSPYEQYF TGTGCCAGTAGTTCTCCCTACGAGCAGTACTTC
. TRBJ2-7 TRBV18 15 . CASSPPSRSSYEQYF TGTGCCAGCTCCCCACCGTCGAGGAGCTCCTACGAGCAGTACTTC
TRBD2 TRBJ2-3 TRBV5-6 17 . CASSWPQLAGRTDTQYF TGTGCCAGCAGCTGGCCTCAACTAGCGGGGCGCACAGATACGCAGTATTTT